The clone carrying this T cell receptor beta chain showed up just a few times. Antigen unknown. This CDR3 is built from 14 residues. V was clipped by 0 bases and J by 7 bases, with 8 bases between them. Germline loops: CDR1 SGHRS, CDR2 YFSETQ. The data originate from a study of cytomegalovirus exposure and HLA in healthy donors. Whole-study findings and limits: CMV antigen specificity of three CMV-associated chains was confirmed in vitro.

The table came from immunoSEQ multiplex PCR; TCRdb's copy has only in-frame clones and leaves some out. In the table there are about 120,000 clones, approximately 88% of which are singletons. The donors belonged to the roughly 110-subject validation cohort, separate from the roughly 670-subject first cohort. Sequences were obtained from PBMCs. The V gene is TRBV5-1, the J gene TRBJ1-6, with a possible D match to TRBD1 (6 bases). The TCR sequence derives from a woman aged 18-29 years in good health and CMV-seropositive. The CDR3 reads CASSLEQGNSPLHF. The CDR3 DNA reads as TGCGCCAGCAGCTTGGAGCAGGGGAATTCACCCCTCCACTTT.